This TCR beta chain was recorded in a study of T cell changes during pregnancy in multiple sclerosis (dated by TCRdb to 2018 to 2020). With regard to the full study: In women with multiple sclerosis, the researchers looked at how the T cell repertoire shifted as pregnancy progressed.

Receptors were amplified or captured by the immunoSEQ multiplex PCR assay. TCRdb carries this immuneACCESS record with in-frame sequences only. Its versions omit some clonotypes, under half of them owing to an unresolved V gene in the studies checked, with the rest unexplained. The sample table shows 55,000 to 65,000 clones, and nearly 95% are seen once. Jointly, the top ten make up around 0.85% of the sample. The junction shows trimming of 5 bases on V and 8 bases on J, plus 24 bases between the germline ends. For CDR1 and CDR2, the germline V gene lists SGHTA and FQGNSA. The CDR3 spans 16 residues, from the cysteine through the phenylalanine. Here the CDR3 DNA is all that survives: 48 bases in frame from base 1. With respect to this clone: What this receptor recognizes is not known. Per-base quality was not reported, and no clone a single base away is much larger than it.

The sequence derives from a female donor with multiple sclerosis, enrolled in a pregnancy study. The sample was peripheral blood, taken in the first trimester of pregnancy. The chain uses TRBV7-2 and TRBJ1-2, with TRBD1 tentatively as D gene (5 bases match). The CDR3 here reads CASSPDRGLMLGGYTF. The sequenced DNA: TGTGCCAGCAGCCCCGATAGGGGTCTGATGCTTGGAGGCTACACCTTC.